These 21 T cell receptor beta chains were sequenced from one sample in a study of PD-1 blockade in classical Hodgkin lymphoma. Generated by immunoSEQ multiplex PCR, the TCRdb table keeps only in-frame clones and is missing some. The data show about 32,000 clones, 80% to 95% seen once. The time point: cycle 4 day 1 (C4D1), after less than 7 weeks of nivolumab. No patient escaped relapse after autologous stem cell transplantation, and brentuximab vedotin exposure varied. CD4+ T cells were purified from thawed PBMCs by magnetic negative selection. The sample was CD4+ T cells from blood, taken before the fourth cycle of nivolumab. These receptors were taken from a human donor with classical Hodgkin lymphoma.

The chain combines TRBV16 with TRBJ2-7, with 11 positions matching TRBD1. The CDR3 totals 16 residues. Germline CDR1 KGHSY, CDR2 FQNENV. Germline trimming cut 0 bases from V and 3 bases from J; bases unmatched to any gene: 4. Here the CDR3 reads CASSQSVGQGDYEQYF. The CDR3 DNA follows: TGTGCCAGCAGCCAATCCGTGGGACAGGGGGACTACGAGCAGTACTTC.

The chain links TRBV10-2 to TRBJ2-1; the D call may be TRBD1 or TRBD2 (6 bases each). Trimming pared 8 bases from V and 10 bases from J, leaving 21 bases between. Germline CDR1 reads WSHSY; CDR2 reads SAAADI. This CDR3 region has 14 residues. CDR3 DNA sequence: TGCGCCAGCTGGGTAGAGGGGGGTCGGCGGGAGCAGTTCTTC. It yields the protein CASWVEGGRREQFF.

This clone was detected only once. Here the CDR3 DNA reads TGTGCCAGCAGCGCATTGGGGGACAGGGGTACCGGGGAGCTGTTTTTT. Protein sequence: CASSALGDRGTGELFF. The gene calls are TRBV5-6 and TRBJ2-2, with 10 nucleotides matching TRBD1. The V gene end was trimmed by 4 bases and the J gene end by 5 bases; junction bases not matched to a gene: 8. The CDR3 spans 16 residues. Germline CDR1 reads SGHDT; CDR2 reads YYEEEE. Looking up the rest from reference TRBV5-6 and TRBJ2-2 gives the full variable domain: DAGVTQSPTHLIKTRGQQVTLRCSPKSGHDTVSWYQQALGQGPQFIFQYYEEEERQRGNFPDRFSGHQFPNYSSELNVNALLLGDSALYLCASSALGDRGTGELFFGEGSRLTVL.

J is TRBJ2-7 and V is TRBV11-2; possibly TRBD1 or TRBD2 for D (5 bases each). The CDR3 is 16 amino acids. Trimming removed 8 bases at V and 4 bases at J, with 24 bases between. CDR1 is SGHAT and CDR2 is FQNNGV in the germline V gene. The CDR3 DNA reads TGTGCCAGCGGATCCGGTGGGGGTAGAGTGGGGTACGAGCAGTACTTC. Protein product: CASGSGGGRVGYEQYF.

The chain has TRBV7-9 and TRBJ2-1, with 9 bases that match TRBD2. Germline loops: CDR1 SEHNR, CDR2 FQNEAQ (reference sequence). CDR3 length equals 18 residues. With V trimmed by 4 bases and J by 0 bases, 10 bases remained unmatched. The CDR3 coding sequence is TGTGCCAGCAGCTCCGGGGGGACTAGCCGAAGCTCCTACAATGAGCAGTTCTTC. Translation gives CASSSGGTSRSSYNEQFF.

CDR3 region: CASNPGWTYEQYF. The CDR3, as DNA: TGTGCCAGCAATCCGGGGTGGACCTACGAGCAGTACTTC. This sequence joins TRBV28 and TRBJ2-7, with D possibly matching TRBD2 (5 bases). The germline CDR1 and CDR2 sequences are MDHEN and SYDVKM. Between the trimmed V and J ends, which lost 7 bases and 2 bases, there was a span of 12 bases. The CDR3 runs 13 residues.

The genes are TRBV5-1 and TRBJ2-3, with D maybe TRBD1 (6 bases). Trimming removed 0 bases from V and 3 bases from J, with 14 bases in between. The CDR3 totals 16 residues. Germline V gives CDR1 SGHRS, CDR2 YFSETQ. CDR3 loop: CASSLATGFETDTQYF. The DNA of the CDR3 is TGCGCCAGCAGCTTGGCAACAGGGTTTGAAACAGATACGCAGTATTTT.

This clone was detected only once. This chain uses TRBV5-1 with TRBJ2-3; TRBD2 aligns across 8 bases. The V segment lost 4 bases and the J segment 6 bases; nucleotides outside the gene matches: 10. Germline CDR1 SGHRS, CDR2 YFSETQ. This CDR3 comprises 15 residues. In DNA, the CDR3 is TGCGCCAGCAGCAACTTCGGGAGGGCTTTGGATACGCAGTATTTT. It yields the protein CASSNFGRALDTQYF.

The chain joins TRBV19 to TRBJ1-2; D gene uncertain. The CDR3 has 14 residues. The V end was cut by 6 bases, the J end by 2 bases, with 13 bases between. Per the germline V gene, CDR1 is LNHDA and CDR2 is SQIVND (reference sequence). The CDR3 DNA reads TGTGCCAGTAGCTTCCCGGGGATGAACTATGGCTACACCTTC. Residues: CASSFPGMNYGYTF.

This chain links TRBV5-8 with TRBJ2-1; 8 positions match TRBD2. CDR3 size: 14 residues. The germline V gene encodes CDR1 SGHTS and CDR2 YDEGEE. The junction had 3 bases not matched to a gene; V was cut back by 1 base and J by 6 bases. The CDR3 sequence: CASSLYLAGNEQFF. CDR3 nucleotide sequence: TGTGCCAGCAGCTTGTACCTAGCGGGCAATGAGCAGTTCTTC.

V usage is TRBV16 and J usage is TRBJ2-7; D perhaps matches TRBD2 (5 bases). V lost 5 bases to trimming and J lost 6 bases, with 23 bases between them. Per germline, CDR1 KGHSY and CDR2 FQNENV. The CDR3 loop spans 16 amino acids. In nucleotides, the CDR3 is TGTGCCAGCAGCGACGGACTCCGACAAGAAAGAGGCGAGCAGTACTTC. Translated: CASSDGLRQERGEQYF.

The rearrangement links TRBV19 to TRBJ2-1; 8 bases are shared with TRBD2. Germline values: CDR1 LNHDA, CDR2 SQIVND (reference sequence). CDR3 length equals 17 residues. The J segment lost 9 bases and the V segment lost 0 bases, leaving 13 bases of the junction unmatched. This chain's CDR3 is CASSIDIVAGTSGEQFF. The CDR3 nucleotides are TGTGCCAGTAGTATAGATATCGTAGCGGGAACGTCTGGTGAGCAGTTCTTC.

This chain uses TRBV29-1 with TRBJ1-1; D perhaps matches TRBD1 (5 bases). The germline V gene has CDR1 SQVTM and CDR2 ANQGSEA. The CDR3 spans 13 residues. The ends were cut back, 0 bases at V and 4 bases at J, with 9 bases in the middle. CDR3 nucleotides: TGCAGCGTTGAAGATAAAGGGGCCACTGAAGCTTTCTTT. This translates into CSVEDKGATEAFF.

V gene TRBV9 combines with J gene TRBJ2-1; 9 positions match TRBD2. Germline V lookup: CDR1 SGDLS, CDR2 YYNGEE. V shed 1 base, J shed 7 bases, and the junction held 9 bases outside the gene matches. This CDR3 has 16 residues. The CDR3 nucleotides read TGTGCCAGCAGCGTAAGCATGGCGGGAGGGGTTAATGAGCAGTTCTTC. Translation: CASSVSMAGGVNEQFF.

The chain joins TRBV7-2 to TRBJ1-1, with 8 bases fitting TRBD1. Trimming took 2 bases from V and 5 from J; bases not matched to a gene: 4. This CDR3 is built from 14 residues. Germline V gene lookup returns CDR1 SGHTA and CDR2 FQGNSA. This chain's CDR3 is CASSLFQGATEAFF. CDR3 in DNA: TGTGCCAGCAGCTTATTTCAGGGGGCGACTGAAGCTTTCTTT.

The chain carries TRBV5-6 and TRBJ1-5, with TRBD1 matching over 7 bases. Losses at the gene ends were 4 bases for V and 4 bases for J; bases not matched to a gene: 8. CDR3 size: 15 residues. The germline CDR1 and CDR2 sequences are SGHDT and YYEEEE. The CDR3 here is CASSPYSQGNQPQHF. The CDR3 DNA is TGTGCCAGCAGCCCTTATTCACAGGGGAATCAGCCCCAGCATTTT.

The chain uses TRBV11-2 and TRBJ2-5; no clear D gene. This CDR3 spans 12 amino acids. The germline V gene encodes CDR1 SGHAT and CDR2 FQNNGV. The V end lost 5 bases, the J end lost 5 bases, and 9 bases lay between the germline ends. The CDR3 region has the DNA TGTGCCAGCAGCCTCCAGAGGGAGACCCAGTACTTC. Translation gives CASSLQRETQYF.

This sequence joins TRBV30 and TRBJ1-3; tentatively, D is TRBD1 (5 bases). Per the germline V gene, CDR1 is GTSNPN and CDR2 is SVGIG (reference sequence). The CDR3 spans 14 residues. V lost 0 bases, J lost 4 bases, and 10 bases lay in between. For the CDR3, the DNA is TGTGCCTGGAGTGTACGCAACAGGGGAAACACCATATATTTT. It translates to CAWSVRNRGNTIYF.

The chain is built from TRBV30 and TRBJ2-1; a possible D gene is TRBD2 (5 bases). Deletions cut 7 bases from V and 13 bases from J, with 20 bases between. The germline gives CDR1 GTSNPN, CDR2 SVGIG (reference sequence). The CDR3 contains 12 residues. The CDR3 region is CAYKLWTGNQFF. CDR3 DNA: TGTGCCTACAAACTATGGACTGGCAATCAGTTCTTC.

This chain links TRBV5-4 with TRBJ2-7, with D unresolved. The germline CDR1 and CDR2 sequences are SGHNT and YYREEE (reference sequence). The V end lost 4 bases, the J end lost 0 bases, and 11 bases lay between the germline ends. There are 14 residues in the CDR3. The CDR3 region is CASSRVPGSYEQYF. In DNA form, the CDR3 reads TGTGCCAGCAGCCGGGTACCCGGCTCCTACGAGCAGTACTTC.

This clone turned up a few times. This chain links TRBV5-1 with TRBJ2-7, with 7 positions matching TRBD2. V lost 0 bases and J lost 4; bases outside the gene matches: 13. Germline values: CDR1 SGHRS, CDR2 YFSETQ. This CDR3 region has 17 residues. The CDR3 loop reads CASSLVVVASGLYEQYF. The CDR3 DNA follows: TGCGCCAGCAGCTTGGTCGTAGTTGCTAGCGGCTTGTACGAGCAGTACTTC.